The 9 T cell receptor beta chains reported below all come from one sample, sequenced in a study of blood T cell repertoires in COVID-19. Sequenced by immunoSEQ multiplex PCR; TCRdb stores in-frame clones only, minus some. The table shows around 250,000 clones, with about 87% occurring only once. Sequencing input: PBMCs or T cells enriched from blood (not recorded which). The receptors originated from a woman between 40 and 55 years old who had been exposed to COVID-19.

This clone was counted a single time. The chain links TRBV4-2 to TRBJ1-1; 11 nucleotides line up with TRBD1. V dropped 4 bases and J dropped 11; count of bases not matched to a gene: 12. There are 15 residues in the CDR3. Germline CDR1 is LGHNA and CDR2 is YNFKEQ. The CDR3 DNA reads TGTGCCAGCAGCCGACCGGGACAGGGGGTGTTGACGGCTTTCTTT. Its translation is CASSRPGQGVLTAFF.

The genes are TRBV28 and TRBJ1-1, with 9 bases identical to TRBD1. The CDR3 is 13 residues long. Germline CDR1 is MDHEN and CDR2 is SYDVKM. J was trimmed by 8 bases and V by 6 bases; bases with no gene match: 7. CDR3 amino acids: CASRGTGLAEAFF. Here the CDR3 DNA reads TGTGCCAGCAGAGGGACAGGGCTGGCCGAAGCTTTCTTT.

The J gene is TRBJ1-3, the V gene TRBV19; D remains ambiguous. The germline V gene has CDR1 LNHDA and CDR2 SQIVND (reference sequence). This CDR3 is built from 15 residues. The ends were cut back, 2 bases at V and 1 base at J, with 9 bases in the middle. The CDR3 is CASSIPRVSGNTIYF. The CDR3 DNA sequence: TGTGCCAGTAGTATACCCCGGGTATCTGGAAACACCATATATTTT.

The rearrangement links TRBV7-3 to TRBJ2-5, with TRBD2 matching 8 bases. Germline V gene data show CDR1 as SGHTA and CDR2 as FQGTGA. V dropped 8 bases and J dropped 4; count of bases not matched to a gene: 15. The CDR3 runs to 16 residues. In DNA form, the CDR3 reads TGTGCCAGCTCTTTGGCGGGGGGTTCGCCGGGAGAGACCCAGTACTTC. Translating it yields CASSLAGGSPGETQYF.

The genes are TRBV25-1 and TRBJ2-3; TRBD2 aligns across 8 bases. Germline V gene lookup returns CDR1 MGHDK and CDR2 SYGVNS. The V and J ends lost 1 base and 4 bases, in that order; junction bases with no gene match: 7. CDR3 size: 16 residues. CDR3 nucleotides: TGTGCCAGCAGTGAATTAGAGCGGGAGAGGTCAGATACGCAGTATTTT. Translation gives CASSELERERSDTQYF.

A remark on this clone: The junction departs from germline at one end; a sequencing error may be responsible. The chain has TRBV5-1 and TRBJ2-5, with TRBD2 identical over 7 bases. This CDR3 region has 15 residues. The germline V gene encodes CDR1 SGHRS and CDR2 YFSETQ. The CDR3 nucleotides read TGTGCCAGCAGCTCCTCAGCGGGGAGGCAAGAGACCCAGTACTTC. It encodes CASSSSAGRQETQYF. Based on the CDR3 plus reference TRBV5-1 and TRBJ2-5, the full variable domain is KAGVTQTPRYLIKTRGQQVTLSCSPISGHRSVSWYQQTPGQGLQFLFEYFSETQRNKGNFPGRFSGRQFSNSRSEMNVSTLELGDSALYLCASSSSAGRQETQYFGPGTRLLVL.

The chain combines TRBV7-2 with TRBJ1-1, with D perhaps matching TRBD1 (5 bases). Trimming left V 3 bases short and J 4 bases short, with 6 bases between. Germline CDR1 is SGHTA and CDR2 is FQGNSA. The CDR3 consists of 12 residues. The CDR3 here is CASSFDSTEAFF. DNA of the CDR3: TGTGCCAGCAGCTTTGACAGCACTGAAGCTTTCTTT.

The rearrangement joins TRBV11-3 to TRBJ2-2; 8 positions match TRBD1. The CDR3 loop spans 16 amino acids. Trimming cost V 1 base and J 4 bases; bases outside gene matches: 5. Germline V CDR1 and CDR2: SGHNT, YENEEA. CDR3 residues: CASSLAGTGSTGELFF. The CDR3 DNA reads as TGTGCCAGCAGCTTAGCCGGGACAGGTAGCACCGGGGAGCTGTTTTTT.

V is TRBV13 and J is TRBJ2-7, with 9 bases that match TRBD1. The CDR3 has 15 amino acids. Germline assignment: CDR1 PRHDT and CDR2 FYEKMQ (reference sequence). Trimming removed 5 bases from V and 0 bases from J; junction bases left unmatched: 5. In DNA, the CDR3 is TGTGCCAGCAGCCCCGGACAGGGGATCTCCTACGAGCAGTACTTC. Translating it yields CASSPGQGISYEQYF.